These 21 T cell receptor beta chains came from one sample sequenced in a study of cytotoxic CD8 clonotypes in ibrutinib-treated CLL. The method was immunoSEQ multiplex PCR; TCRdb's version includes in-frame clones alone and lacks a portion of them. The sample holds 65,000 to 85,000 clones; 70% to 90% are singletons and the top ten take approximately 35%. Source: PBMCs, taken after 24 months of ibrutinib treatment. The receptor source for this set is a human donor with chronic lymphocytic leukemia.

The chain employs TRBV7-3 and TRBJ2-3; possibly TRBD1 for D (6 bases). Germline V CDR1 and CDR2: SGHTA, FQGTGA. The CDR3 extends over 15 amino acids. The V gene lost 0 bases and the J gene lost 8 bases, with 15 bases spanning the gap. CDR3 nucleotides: TGTGCCAGCAGCTTAACTCACAGGGTGGGCCTTACGCAGTATTTT. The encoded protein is CASSLTHRVGLTQYF.

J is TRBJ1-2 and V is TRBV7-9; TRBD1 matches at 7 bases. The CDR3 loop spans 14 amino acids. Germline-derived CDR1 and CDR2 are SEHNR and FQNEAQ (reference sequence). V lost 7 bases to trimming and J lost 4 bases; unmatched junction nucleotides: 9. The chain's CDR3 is CASNLKGAGYGYTF. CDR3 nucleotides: TGTGCCAGCAATTTAAAGGGGGCTGGCTATGGCTACACCTTC.

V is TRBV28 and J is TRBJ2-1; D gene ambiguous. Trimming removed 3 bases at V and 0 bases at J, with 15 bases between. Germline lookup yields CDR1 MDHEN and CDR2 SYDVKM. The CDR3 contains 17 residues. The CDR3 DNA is TGTGCCAGCAGTTTTGTAAACGCTTTGCACTCCTACAATGAGCAGTTCTTC. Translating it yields CASSFVNALHSYNEQFF.

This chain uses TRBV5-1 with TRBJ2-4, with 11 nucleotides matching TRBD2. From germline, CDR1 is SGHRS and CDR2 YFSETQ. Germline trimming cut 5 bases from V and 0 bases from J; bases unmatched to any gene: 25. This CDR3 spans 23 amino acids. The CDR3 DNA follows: TGCGCCAGCAGTTCCGGACTAGCGGGCAGAGAGTGGGGGCCCAATATAGCCAAAAACATTCAGTACTTC. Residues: CASSSGLAGREWGPNIAKNIQYF.

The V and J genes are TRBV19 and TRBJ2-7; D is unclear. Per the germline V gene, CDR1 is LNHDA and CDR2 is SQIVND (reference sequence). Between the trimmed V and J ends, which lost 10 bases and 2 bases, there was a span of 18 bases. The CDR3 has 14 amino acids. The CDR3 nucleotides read TGTGCCACCGCAGTTCCAAACCCCCCCTACGAGCAGTACTTC. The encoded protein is CATAVPNPPYEQYF.

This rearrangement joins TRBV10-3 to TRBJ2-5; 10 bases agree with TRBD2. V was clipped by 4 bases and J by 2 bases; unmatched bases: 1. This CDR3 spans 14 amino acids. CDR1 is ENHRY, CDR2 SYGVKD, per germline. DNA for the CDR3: TGTGCCATCAGTGCAGCGGGAGGGCAAGAGACCCAGTACTTC. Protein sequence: CAISAAGGQETQYF.

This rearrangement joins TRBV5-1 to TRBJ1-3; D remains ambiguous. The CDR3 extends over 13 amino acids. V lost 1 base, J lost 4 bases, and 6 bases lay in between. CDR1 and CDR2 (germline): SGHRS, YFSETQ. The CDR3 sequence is CASSLKSGNTIYF. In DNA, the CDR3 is TGCGCCAGCAGCTTGAAATCCGGAAACACCATATATTTT.

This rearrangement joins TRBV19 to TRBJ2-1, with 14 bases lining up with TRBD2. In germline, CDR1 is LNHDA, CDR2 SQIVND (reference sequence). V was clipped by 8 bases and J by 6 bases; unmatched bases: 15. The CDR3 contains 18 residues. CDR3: CASGRGGTSGSLGNEQFF. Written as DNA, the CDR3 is TGTGCCAGTGGTCGCGGTGGGACTAGCGGGAGTCTCGGCAATGAGCAGTTCTTC.

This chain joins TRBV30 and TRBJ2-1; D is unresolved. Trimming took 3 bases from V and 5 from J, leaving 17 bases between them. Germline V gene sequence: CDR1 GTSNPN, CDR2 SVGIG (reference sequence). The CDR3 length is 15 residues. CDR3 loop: CAWSGDFQSNNEQFF. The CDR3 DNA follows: TGTGCCTGGAGCGGAGACTTTCAGTCAAACAATGAGCAGTTCTTC. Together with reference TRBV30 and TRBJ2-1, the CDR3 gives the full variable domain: SQTIHQWPATLVQPVGSPLSLECTVEGTSNPNLYWYRQAAGRGLQLLFYSVGIGQISSEVPQNLSASRPQDRQFILSSKKLLLSDSGFYLCAWSGDFQSNNEQFFGPGTRLTVL.

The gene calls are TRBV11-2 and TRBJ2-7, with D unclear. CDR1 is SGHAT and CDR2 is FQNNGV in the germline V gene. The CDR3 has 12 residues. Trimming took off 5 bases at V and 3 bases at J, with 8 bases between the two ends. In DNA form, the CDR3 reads TGTGCCAGCAGCCCACCAGGCTACGAGCAGTACTTC. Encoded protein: CASSPPGYEQYF.

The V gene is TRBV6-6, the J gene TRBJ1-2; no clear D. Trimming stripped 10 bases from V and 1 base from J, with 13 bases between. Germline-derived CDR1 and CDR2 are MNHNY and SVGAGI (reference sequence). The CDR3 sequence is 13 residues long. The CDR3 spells CATAGRLNYGYTF. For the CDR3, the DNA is TGTGCCACCGCCGGACGGCTTAACTATGGCTACACCTTC.

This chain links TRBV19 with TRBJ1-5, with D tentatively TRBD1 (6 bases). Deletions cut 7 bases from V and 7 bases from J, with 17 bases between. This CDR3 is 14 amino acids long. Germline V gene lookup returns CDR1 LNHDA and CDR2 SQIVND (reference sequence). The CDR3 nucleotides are TGTGCCAGTACCATGGGGGCGGAGGGGCAGCCCCAGCATTTT. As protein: CASTMGAEGQPQHF.

CDR3 loop: CATSRVSGVSLGYNEQFF. Written as DNA, the CDR3 is TGTGCCACCAGCAGAGTTTCAGGGGTCAGTCTGGGTTACAATGAGCAGTTCTTC. The chain couples TRBV15 to TRBJ2-1, with a weak D call TRBD1 (6 bases). The CDR3 runs 18 residues. The ends were cut back, 1 base at V and 4 bases at J, with 20 bases in the middle. Germline-derived CDR1 and CDR2 are LNHNV and YYDKDF (reference sequence).

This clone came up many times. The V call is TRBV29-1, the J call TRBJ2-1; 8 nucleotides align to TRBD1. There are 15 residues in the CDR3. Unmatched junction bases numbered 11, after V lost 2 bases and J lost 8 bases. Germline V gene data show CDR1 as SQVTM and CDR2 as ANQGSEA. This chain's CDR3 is CSVESVTGGFDEQFF. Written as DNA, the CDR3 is TGCAGCGTTGAATCTGTAACAGGGGGTTTTGATGAGCAGTTCTTC.

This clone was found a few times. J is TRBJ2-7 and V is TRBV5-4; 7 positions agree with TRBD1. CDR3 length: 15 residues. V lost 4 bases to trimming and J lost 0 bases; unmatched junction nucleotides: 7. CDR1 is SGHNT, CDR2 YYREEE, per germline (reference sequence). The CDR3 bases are TGTGCCAGCAGCCGGACAGGTACCTCCTCCTACGAGCAGTACTTC. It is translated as CASSRTGTSSYEQYF.

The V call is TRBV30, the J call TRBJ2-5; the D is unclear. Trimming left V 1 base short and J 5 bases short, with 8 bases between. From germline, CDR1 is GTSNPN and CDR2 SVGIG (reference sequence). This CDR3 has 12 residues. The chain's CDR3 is CAWSGSRETQYF. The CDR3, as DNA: TGTGCCTGGAGTGGGAGCAGGGAGACCCAGTACTTC. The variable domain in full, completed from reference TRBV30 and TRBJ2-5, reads SQTIHQWPATLVQPVGSPLSLECTVEGTSNPNLYWYRQAAGRGLQLLFYSVGIGQISSEVPQNLSASRPQDRQFILSSKKLLLSDSGFYLCAWSGSRETQYFGPGTRLLVL.

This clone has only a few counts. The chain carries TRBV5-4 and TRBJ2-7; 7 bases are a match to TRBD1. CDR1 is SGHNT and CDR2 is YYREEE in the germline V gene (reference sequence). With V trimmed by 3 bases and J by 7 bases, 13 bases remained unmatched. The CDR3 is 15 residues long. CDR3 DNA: TGTGCCAGCAGCTCACGGACAGGCCCCTCTGGGGAGCAGTACTTC. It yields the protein CASSSRTGPSGEQYF.

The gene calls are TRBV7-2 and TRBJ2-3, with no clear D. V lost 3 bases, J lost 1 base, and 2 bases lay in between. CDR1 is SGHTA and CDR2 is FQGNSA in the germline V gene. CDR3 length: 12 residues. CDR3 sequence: CASSFGTDTQYF. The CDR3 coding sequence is TGTGCCAGCAGCTTCGGCACAGATACGCAGTATTTT.

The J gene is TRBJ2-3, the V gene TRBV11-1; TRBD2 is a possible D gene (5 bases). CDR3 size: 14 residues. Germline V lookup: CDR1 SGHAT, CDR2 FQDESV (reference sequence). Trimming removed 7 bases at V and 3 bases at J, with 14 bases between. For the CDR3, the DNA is TGTGCCAGCACAAATGCTAGCCGAACAGATACGCAGTATTTT. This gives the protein CASTNASRTDTQYF.

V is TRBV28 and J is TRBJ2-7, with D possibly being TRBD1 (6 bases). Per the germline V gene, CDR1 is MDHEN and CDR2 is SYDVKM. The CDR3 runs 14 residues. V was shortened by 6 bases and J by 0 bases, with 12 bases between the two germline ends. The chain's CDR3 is CASRPPDSSYEQYF. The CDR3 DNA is TGTGCCAGCAGACCCCCGGACAGCTCCTACGAGCAGTACTTC.

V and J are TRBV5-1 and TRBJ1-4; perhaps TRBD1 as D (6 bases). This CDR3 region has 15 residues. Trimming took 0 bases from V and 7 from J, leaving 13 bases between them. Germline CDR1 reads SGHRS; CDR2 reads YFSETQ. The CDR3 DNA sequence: TGCGCCAGCAGCTTGGAGGGGGGGCGCTTTGAAAAACTGTTTTTT. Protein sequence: CASSLEGGRFEKLFF.